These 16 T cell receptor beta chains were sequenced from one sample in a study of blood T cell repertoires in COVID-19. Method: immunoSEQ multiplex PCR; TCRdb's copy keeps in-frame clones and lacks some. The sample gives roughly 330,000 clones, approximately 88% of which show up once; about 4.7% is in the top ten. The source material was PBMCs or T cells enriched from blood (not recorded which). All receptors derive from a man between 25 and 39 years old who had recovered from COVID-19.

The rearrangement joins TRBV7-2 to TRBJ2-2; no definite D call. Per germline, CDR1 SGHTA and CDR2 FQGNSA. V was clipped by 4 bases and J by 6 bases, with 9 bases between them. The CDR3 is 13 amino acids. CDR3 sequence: CASSSLSPGELFF. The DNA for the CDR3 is TGTGCCAGCAGCTCCCTGAGTCCCGGGGAGCTGTTTTTT.

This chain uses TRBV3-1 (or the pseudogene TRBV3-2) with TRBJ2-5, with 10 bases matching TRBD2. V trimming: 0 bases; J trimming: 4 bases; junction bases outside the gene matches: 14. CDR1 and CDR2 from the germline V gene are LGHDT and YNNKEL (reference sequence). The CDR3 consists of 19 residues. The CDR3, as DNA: TGTGCCAGCAGCCAAGATAGATGGGGAGCGGGGGGGAACCTAGAGACCCAGTACTTC. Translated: CASSQDRWGAGGNLETQYF.

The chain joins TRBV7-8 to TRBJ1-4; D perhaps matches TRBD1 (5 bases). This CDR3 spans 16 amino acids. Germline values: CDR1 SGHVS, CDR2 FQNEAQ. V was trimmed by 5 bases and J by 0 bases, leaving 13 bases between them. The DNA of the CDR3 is TGTGCCAGCAGCCCCCGCGGGGCGACAACTAATGAAAAACTGTTTTTT. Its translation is CASSPRGATTNEKLFF.

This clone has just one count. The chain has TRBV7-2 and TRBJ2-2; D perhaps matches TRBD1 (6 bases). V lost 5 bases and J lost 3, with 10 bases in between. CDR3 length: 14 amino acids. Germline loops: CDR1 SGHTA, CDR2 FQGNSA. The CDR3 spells CASSPGQYTGELFF. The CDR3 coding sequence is TGTGCCAGCAGCCCTGGACAGTACACCGGGGAGCTGTTTTTT.

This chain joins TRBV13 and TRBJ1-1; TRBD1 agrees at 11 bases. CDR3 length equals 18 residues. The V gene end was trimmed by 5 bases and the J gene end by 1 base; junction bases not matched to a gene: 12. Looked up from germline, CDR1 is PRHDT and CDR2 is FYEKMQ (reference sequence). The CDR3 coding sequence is TGTGCCAGCAGCCTAAGCGAGGACAGGGGGCGAGGGAACACTGAAGCTTTCTTT. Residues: CASSLSEDRGRGNTEAFF.

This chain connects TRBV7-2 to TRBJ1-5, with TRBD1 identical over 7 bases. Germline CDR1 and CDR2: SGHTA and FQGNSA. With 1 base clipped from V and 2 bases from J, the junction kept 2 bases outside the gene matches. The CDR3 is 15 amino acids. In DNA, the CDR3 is TGTGCCAGCAGCTTAGTCCAGGGGGGCAATCAGCCCCAGCATTTT. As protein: CASSLVQGGNQPQHF.

This chain's CDR3 is CASSGATLVYTF. The DNA of the CDR3 is TGTGCCAGCAGTGGGGCCACCCTTGTCTACACCTTC. The genes are TRBV6-6 and TRBJ1-2, with a possible D match to TRBD1 (5 bases). The CDR3 length is 12 residues. Germline V CDR1 and CDR2: MNHNY, SVGAGI (reference sequence). V shed 5 bases and J shed 10 bases, with 14 bases lying between them.

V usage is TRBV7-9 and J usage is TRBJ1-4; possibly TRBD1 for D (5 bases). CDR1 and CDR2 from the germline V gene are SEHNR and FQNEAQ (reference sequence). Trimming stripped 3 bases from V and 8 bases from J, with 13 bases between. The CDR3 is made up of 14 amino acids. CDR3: CASSFSQGWEKLFF. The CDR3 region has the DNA TGTGCCAGCAGCTTTTCTCAGGGATGGGAAAAACTGTTTTTT.

The CDR3 loop is CASSETGSRAFF. CDR3 sequence (DNA): TGCGCCAGCAGCGAAACAGGGTCTCGGGCTTTCTTT. The rearrangement uses TRBV10-1 and TRBJ1-1; weak D call: TRBD1 (6 bases). Germline V gives CDR1 WNHNN, CDR2 SYGVQD (reference sequence). The CDR3 runs to 12 residues. Deletions cut 6 bases from V and 11 bases from J, with 16 bases between.

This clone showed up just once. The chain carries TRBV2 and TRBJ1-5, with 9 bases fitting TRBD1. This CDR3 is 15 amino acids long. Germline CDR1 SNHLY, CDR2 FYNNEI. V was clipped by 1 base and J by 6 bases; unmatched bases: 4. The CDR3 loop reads CASSEVYRGPQPQHF. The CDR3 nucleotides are TGTGCCAGCAGTGAAGTCTACAGGGGGCCTCAGCCCCAGCATTTT.

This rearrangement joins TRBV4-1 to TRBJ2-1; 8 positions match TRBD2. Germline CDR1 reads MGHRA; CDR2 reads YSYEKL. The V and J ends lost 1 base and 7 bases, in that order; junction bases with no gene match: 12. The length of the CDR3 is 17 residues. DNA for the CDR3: TGCGCCAGCAGCCAAGTCCAACGGGGGGGGTTTACGAATGAGCAGTTCTTC. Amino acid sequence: CASSQVQRGGFTNEQFF.

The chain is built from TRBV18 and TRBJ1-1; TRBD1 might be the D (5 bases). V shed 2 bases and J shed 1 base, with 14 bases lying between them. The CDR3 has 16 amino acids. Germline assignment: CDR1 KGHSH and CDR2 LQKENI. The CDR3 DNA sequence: TGTGCCAGCTCACCAGAAGAGGGGAGGGGGAACACTGAAGCTTTCTTT. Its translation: CASSPEEGRGNTEAFF.

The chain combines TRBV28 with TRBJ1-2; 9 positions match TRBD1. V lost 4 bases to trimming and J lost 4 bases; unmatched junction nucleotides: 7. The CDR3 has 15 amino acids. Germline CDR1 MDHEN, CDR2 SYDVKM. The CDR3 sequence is CASSSDRGVGYGYTF. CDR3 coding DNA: TGTGCCAGCAGTTCAGACAGGGGGGTTGGCTATGGCTACACCTTC.

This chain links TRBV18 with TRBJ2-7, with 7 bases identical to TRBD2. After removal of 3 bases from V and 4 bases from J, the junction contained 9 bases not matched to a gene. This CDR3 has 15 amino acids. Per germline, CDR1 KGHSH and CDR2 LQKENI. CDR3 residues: CASSPSRGLGYEQYF. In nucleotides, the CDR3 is TGTGCCAGCTCACCGTCGCGGGGGTTGGGGTACGAGCAGTACTTC.

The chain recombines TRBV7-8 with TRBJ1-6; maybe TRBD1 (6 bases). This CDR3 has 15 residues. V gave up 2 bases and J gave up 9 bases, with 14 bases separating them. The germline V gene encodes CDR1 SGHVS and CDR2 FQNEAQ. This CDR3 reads CASSLSGGEGSPLHF. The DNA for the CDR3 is TGTGCCAGCAGCTTATCGGGGGGCGAGGGTTCACCCCTCCACTTT.

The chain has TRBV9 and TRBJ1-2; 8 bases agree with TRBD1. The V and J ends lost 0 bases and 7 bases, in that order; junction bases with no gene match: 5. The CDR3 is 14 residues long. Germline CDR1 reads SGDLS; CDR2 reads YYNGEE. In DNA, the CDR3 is TGTGCCAGCAGCGTAGGAACAGGGGGAAGTGGCTACACCTTC. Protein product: CASSVGTGGSGYTF.